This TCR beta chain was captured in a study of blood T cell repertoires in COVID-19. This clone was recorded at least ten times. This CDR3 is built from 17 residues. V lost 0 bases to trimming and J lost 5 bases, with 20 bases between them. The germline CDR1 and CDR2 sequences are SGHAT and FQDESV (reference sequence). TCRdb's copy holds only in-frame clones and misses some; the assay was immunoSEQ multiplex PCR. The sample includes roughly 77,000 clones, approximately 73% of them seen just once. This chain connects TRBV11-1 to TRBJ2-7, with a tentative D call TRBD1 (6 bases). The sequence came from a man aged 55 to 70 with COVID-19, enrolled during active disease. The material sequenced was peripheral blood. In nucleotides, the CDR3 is TGTGCCAGCAGCTTAGCGCGGTACCTGACAGGTAGGGACGAGCAGTACTTC. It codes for CASSLARYLTGRDEQYF.